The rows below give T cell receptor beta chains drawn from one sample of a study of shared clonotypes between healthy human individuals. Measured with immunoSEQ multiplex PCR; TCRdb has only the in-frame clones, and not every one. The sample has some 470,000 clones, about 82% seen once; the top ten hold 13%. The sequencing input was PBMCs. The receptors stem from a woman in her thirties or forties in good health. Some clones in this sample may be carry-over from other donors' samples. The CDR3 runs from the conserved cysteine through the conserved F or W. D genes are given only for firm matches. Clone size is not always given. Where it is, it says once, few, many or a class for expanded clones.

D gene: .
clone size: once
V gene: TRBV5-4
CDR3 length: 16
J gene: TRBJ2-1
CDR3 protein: CASSLLRTSEGNEQFF
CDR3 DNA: TGTGCCAGCAGCTTGTTACGGACCTCGGAGGGCAATGAGCAGTTCTTC

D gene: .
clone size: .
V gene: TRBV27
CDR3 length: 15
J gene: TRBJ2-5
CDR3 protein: CASSLDGAQQETQYF
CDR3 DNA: TGTGCCAGCAGTTTAGATGGGGCCCAACAAGAGACCCAGTACTTC

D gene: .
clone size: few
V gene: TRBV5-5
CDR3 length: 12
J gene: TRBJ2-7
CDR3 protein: CASSRRGYEQYF
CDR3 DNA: TGTGCCAGCAGCCGCAGGGGCTACGAGCAGTACTTC

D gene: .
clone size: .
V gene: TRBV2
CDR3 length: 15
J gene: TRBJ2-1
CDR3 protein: CASSPLGLTYNEQFF
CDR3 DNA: TGTGCCAGCAGTCCTCTGGGGTTAACCTACAATGAGCAGTTCTTC

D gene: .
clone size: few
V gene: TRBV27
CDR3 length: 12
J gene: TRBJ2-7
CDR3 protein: CASSPSRYEQYF
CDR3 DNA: TGTGCCAGCAGTCCATCTAGATACGAGCAGTACTTC

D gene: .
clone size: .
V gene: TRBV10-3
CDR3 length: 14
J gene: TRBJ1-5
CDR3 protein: CAISEGGQGQPQHF
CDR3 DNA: TGTGCCATCAGTGAGGGGGGGCAAGGTCAGCCCCAGCATTTT

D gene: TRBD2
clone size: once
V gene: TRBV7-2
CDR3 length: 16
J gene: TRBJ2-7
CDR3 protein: CASSLARTSGTYEQYF
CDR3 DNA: TGTGCCAGCAGCTTAGCGCGGACTAGCGGCACCTACGAGCAGTACTTC

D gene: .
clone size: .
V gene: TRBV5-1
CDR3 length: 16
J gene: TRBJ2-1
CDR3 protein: CASRPHWDLSYNEQFF
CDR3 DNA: TGCGCCAGCAGACCTCACTGGGACCTCTCCTACAATGAGCAGTTCTTC

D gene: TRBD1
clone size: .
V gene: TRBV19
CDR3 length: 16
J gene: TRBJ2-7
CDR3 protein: CASSTGQGAILYEQYF
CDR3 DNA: TGTGCCAGTAGTACCGGACAGGGGGCAATTCTTTACGAGCAGTACTTC

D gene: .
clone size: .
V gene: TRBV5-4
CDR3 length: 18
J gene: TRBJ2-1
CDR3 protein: CASSLGGWGASSYNEQFF
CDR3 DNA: TGTGCCAGCAGCTTGGGGGGTTGGGGAGCCAGCTCCTACAATGAGCAGTTCTTC

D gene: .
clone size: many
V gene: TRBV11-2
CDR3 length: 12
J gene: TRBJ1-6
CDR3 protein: CASSLGTSPLHF
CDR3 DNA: TGTGCCAGCAGCTTAGGGACCTCACCCCTCCACTTT